This TCR beta chain was sequenced during a study of cytomegalovirus exposure and HLA in healthy donors. Study in general: T cells numbering about 180 million yielded some 100 million unique TCR beta sequences in an earlier analysis. Findings of the study overall: When a later analysis compared HLA-associated TCR beta chains with equally common others, the HLA-associated chains turned out to be more clonally expanded and to have lower generation probabilities. In a later analysis, specific HLA alleles were associated with 15,000 to 20,000 TCR beta sequences at a 0.05 false discovery rate.

About this clone: Its antigen is undetermined. Other DNA sequences within the sample encode an identical CDR3.

The PCR used 60 Vbeta and 13 Jbeta primers. Sequencing was performed with immunoSEQ multiplex PCR; in TCRdb, only in-frame clones are kept and a portion is missing. The sample contains 100,000 or so clones, 76% of which appear only once. Trimming at V came to 3 bases and at J to 5 bases, leaving 13 bases not matched to a gene. CDR1 and CDR2 (germline): KGHSH, LQKENI. The CDR3 is made up of 17 amino acids. This TCR was recovered from a man aged 35 to 55 in good health and CMV-seropositive. V and J are TRBV18 and TRBJ1-1; TRBD1 matches at 9 bases. The specimen was PBMCs. The CDR3 region is CASSPRAAGTGLTEAFF. The CDR3 DNA reads as TGTGCCAGCTCACCCCGCGCCGCAGGGACAGGGCTGACTGAAGCTTTCTTT. Full variable domain (outside the CDR3, taken from reference TRBV18 and TRBJ1-1): NAGVMQNPRHLVRRRGQEARLRCSPMKGHSHVYWYRQLPEEGLKFMVYLQKENIIDESGMPKERFSAEFPKEGPSILRIQQVVRGDSAAYFCASSPRAAGTGLTEAFFGQGTRLTVV.